These 17 T cell receptor beta chains were all obtained from the same sample, sequenced in a study of T cell repertoires in cytomegalovirus infection. TCRdb recomputed calls from the reads with MiXCR, one row per CDR3 protein. The table includes about a million distinct CDR3 sequences, about a third detected once. Antigens of these TCRs are unknown. Material: cultured CD8+ T cells from PBMCs, obtained from culture after CMV antigen stimulation. These receptors came from a human donor in good health (CMV status not recorded). Some clones in this sample may be carry-over from other donors' samples.

This clonotype was observed many times. The CDR3 loop reads CASSSPGQAPAFF. CDR3 bases: TGTGCCAGCAGTTCTCCGGGACAGGCCCCAGCTTTCTTT. The V call is TRBV12-3 or TRBV12-4, the J call TRBJ1-1; TRBD1 aligns across 8 bases. The J segment lost 10 bases and the V segment lost 4 bases, leaving 8 bases of the junction unmatched. The CDR3 consists of 13 residues.

About this clonotype: A read error may produce the germline difference seen at one junction end. The J gene is TRBJ2-1, the V gene TRBV5-3; 9 bases fit TRBD2. Being an ORF, TRBV5-3 has a function that is uncertain. The CDR3 is made up of 17 amino acids. In DNA, the CDR3 is TGTGCCAGCAGCTTGGAATCGGCGGGGGGGCTCTACGATGAGCAGTTCTTC. This sequence encodes CASSLESAGGLYDEQFF.

The chain recombines TRBV5-4 with TRBJ1-2; maybe TRBD1 (6 bases). Trimming took 5 bases from V and 5 from J, leaving 10 bases between them. The V gene's germline CDR1 is SGHNT and CDR2 YYREEE (reference sequence). The CDR3 loop spans 12 amino acids. CDR3 sequence: CASRQGPYGYTF. The CDR3 region has the DNA TGTGCCAGCAGACAGGGTCCTTATGGCTACACCTTC.

This clonotype was seen a few times. The chain has TRBV9 and TRBJ2-2, with TRBD1 matching over 8 bases. Germline V gives CDR1 SGDLS, CDR2 YYNGEE. The V and J ends lost 9 bases and 5 bases, in that order; junction bases with no gene match: 9. The CDR3 is made up of 14 amino acids. For the CDR3, the DNA is TGTGCCACCGTGGGGCAGGGGGCAACCGGGGAGCTGTTTTTT. This gives the protein CATVGQGATGELFF.

The chain couples TRBV6-6 to TRBJ1-1; no reliable D call. Deletions cut 2 bases from V and 5 bases from J, with 15 bases between. This CDR3 contains 15 residues. Germline V CDR1 and CDR2: MNHNY, SVGAGI (reference sequence). In DNA, the CDR3 is TGTGCCAGCAGTTACCTTTTGGCAGACCCGACTGAAGCTTTCTTT. It yields the protein CASSYLLADPTEAFF.

V gene TRBV20-1 combines with J gene TRBJ1-2, with D possibly matching TRBD1 (6 bases). Germline assignment: CDR1 DFQATT and CDR2 SNEGSKA (reference sequence). The CDR3 is made up of 16 amino acids. With 6 bases removed from V and 0 bases from J, the gap between germline ends came to 20 bases. This chain's CDR3 is CSARDSEGESNYGYTF. CDR3 nucleotides: TGCAGTGCCAGGGACTCCGAGGGGGAGTCTAACTATGGCTACACCTTC.

The chain has TRBV12-3 or TRBV12-4 and TRBJ2-1, with 9 bases lining up with TRBD2. This CDR3 has 17 residues. J gave up 7 bases and V 1 base, and 11 bases lay outside the gene matches. The CDR3 sequence: CASSLEEGLAPRNEQFF. The DNA for the CDR3 is TGTGCCAGCAGTTTAGAAGAAGGACTAGCGCCTCGGAATGAGCAGTTCTTC.

J is TRBJ2-3 and V is TRBV6-6, with D tentatively TRBD1 (6 bases). CDR1 MNHNY and CDR2 SVGAGI come from the germline V gene (reference sequence). The CDR3 totals 17 residues. Trimming removed 1 base at V and 8 bases at J, with 22 bases between. Here the CDR3 reads CASSYYQSGHSGITQYF. The CDR3 nucleotides read TGTGCCAGCAGTTACTACCAGTCGGGACACTCAGGAATTACGCAGTATTTT.

The chain links TRBV29-1 to TRBJ1-2, with no clear D. This CDR3 is 11 amino acids long. Germline V gene data show CDR1 as SQVTM and CDR2 as ANQGSEA. V was pared by 1 base and J by 8 bases, with 8 bases between. CDR3 amino acids: CSVEGLGGYTF. In DNA form, the CDR3 reads TGCAGCGTTGAAGGGCTTGGGGGCTACACCTTC.

The rearrangement uses TRBV6-4 and TRBJ2-1; TRBD1 matches 10 bases. V was pared by 10 bases and J by 7 bases, with 13 bases of the junction left unmatched. This CDR3 has 15 amino acids. Germline V gene lookup returns CDR1 MRHNA and CDR2 SNTAGT. This CDR3 reads CATSGGQGSGNEQFF. The DNA for the CDR3 is TGTGCCACCTCCGGGGGACAGGGGTCGGGGAATGAGCAGTTCTTC.

This clonotype has just one count. A much larger clone lies a single base off, so this may be a read error. Because it lacks the conserved phenylalanine or tryptophan at the end, this CDR3 is likely a read error. This rearrangement joins TRBV27 to TRBJ1-5, with 8 bases lining up with TRBD1. Germline trimming cut 5 bases from V and 7 bases from J; bases unmatched to any gene: 10. Per the germline V gene, CDR1 is MNHEY and CDR2 is SMNVEV (reference sequence). There are 15 residues in the CDR3. The CDR3, as DNA: TGTGCCAGCAGTCCCTCAGGGACAGGAGGACAGCCCCAGCATTCT. It codes for CASSPSGTGGQPQHS.

The rearrangement joins TRBV19 to TRBJ2-2, with D maybe TRBD1 (6 bases). The CDR3 extends over 17 amino acids. The germline gives CDR1 LNHDA, CDR2 SQIVND (reference sequence). V was pared by 2 bases and J by 1 base, with 14 bases between. CDR3 DNA: TGTGCCAGTAGTATATTTCCAGGGGCGGGGAACACCGGGGAGCTGTTTTTT. Translating it yields CASSIFPGAGNTGELFF.

This clonotype was detected many times. V is TRBV7-6 and J is TRBJ2-2; TRBD2 matches at 11 bases. The germline CDR1 and CDR2 sequences are SGHVS and FNYEAQ. This CDR3 has 18 amino acids. Unmatched junction bases numbered 7, after V lost 1 base and J lost 3 bases. In DNA, the CDR3 is TGTGCCAGCAGCTTAGTTGCTAGCGGGGGGCCCTACACCGGGGAGCTGTTTTTT. Translated, it gives CASSLVASGGPYTGELFF.

The chain combines TRBV4-2 with TRBJ2-7; perhaps TRBD2 as D (6 bases). CDR1 and CDR2 (germline): LGHNA, YNFKEQ. This CDR3 contains 15 residues. V was pared by 0 bases and J by 2 bases, with 11 bases between. CDR3 sequence: CASSQEGGNTYEQYF. The CDR3 bases are TGTGCCAGCAGCCAAGAGGGGGGTAACACCTACGAGCAGTACTTC.

V is TRBV7-6 and J is TRBJ1-2; TRBD1 might be the D (5 bases). Germline V gene lookup returns CDR1 SGHVS and CDR2 FNYEAQ. The CDR3 spans 12 residues. Deletions cut 5 bases from V and 9 bases from J, with 13 bases between. CDR3 DNA sequence: TGTGCCAGCAGCATCCCCGGGGGTAGCTACACCTTC. Translating it yields CASSIPGGSYTF.

The chain has TRBV20-1 and TRBJ2-1; D assignment may be TRBD1 or TRBD2 (6 bases each). The V end was cut by 1 base, the J end by 4 bases, with 11 bases between. Germline CDR1 and CDR2: DFQATT and SNEGSKA (reference sequence). The CDR3 extends over 14 amino acids. The CDR3 nucleotides read TGCAGTGCTAGAGGTGGGGGGCAGTACAATGAGCAGTTCTTC. It specifies CSARGGGQYNEQFF.

This clonotype was counted between two and nine times. This chain uses TRBV19 with TRBJ2-2; 8 bases match TRBD1. Germline CDR1 is LNHDA and CDR2 is SQIVND (reference sequence). The CDR3 is made up of 16 amino acids. The trim removed 2 bases at V and 2 bases at J, leaving 4 bases unmatched. CDR3 nucleotides: TGTGCCAGTAGTATAACTGGACAGGGCAACACCGGGGAGCTGTTTTTT. Amino acids: CASSITGQGNTGELFF.